The source of this TCR beta chain is a study of Graves' ophthalmopathy and Graves' hyperthyroidism. Findings and limits, study-wide: Clonotypes were expanded in thyroid at above 0.001 frequency, and most also appeared in blood. The model's prediction of ophthalmopathy progression had roughly 71% sensitivity and roughly 72% specificity.

Amplified TCR beta CDR3 regions were obtained using RNA transcripts as template. Following a first-round RT-PCR that used HTBI primers, a second-round multiplex PCR was carried out. Each CDR3 protein is one row after TCRdb ran MiXCR on the multiplex PCR reads. This sample yields approximately 460,000 distinct CDR3 sequences, of which around 14% are seen a single time; roughly 9.8% belongs to the top ten. The germline V and J ends were trimmed by 1 base and 5 bases, with 9 bases remaining between them. The length of the CDR3 is 14 residues. The germline V gene encodes CDR1 GTSNPN and CDR2 SVGIG (reference sequence). This clonotype occurred many times. Its antigen is unknown.

The source of this sequence is a woman younger than 45 with Graves' ophthalmopathy. The sequencing sample was made of blood. The V and J genes are TRBV30 and TRBJ1-6; TRBD1 is a possible D gene (6 bases). The DNA of the CDR3 is TGTGCCTGGAGTGGGGGGCAGGATAATTCACCCCTCCACTTT. Protein: CAWSGGQDNSPLHF.